This entry features one T cell receptor (beta chain) sequence. The antigen this receptor binds is unknown. The input lacks base qualities; no much larger clone sits a single base away. The sample is drawn from a study of Ad26.COV2.S vaccination and SARS-CoV-2 variants (dated by TCRdb to the early 2020s). With respect to the entire study: Donors in the vaccine arm were drawn from COV1001, a multicentre, randomized, double-blind, placebo-controlled phase I-IIa trial testing Ad26.COV2.S in healthy adults. TCRbeta repertoire sequencing was used to assess the specificity and breadth of SARS-CoV-2-reactive T cell receptors after Ad26.COV2.S vaccination. Investigators remained blinded to trial group allocation during experiments and outcome assessment. A total of about 30 samples were included in the TCR-sequenced set, comprising roughly 19 Ad26.COV2.S vaccine recipients, 5 placebo recipients and 8 SARS-CoV-2 convalescent individuals. Ad26.COV2.S was administered intramuscularly at 5 x 10^10 or 1 x 10^11 viral particles, either as a single shot or as two shots given 56 days apart. Trial participants were randomized into five groups of five, in which low-dose or high-dose Ad26.COV2.S was given once or twice, or placebo was given on both occasions.

Results the study describes overall, beyond this receptor: The study was not powered for comparison of responses between vaccine doses or regimens. Compared with placebo recipients, Ad26.COV2.S recipients showed higher spike-specific TCR breadth (P = 0.0014). The authors noted that total T cell responses may have been underestimated by the TCR breadth and depth analyses. After vaccination, spike-specific CD8+ and CD4+ T cell responses were reported to show substantial breadth. Vaccine and placebo recipients had comparable non-spike TCR breadth, which fits with the vaccine containing only spike.

According to the study, the label for this sample's treatment or condition signals: around 19 received Ad26.COV2.S at low or high dose, single or two shots; several received placebo; per-sample allocation not given. For vaccine and placebo recipients, repertoires were sequenced using samples collected on day 63 after the first injection. Cohort 1b enrolled about two dozen adults aged 18-55 years at a single site in Boston, USA, between 29 July and 7 August 2020. Ad26.COV2.S consisted of a replication-incompetent adenovirus type 26 vector by which a prefusion-stabilized SARS-CoV-2 spike protein from the original Wuhan strain was expressed. V drops 0 bases and J drops 2 bases, leaving 5 bases in between. The CDR3 runs 13 amino acids, cysteine and phenylalanine included. Only the CDR3 DNA stays, 39 bases, in frame from base 1. Taken from the germline V gene (reference sequence), the CDR1 and CDR2 loops are MNHEY and SMNVEV.

The immunoSEQ Assay was used to sequence TCRbeta CDR3 regions. After extraction, genomic DNA underwent amplification by bias-controlled multiplex PCR, followed by high-throughput sequencing. As for the authors' bioinformatics: To quantify the absolute abundance of each unique TCRbeta CDR3 region, sequences were collapsed and filtered. Usable DNA was measured by amplifying reference genes present in all nucleated cells, and TCRbeta template counts were normalized to that usable DNA to estimate T cell fraction. Repertoire TCRs were annotated as SARS-CoV-2-specific when V gene, CDR3 amino acid sequence and J gene were exactly matched to a known reactive TCR set. The reference SARS-CoV-2 TCR set came from MIRA and was filtered for enrichment in COVID-19-positive ImmuneCODE repertoires, removing public or cross-reactive TCRs. Drawing on the MIRA antigens, annotated TCRs were analysed further at the level of specific ORF or position within ORF. Breadth was defined as the number of annotated unique rearrangements divided by the total number of unique productive rearrangements, and depth was defined as the summed frequency of the annotated unique rearrangements. Two-sided Wilcoxon rank-sum tests were applied when comparing TCR breadth between groups. Imported from immuneACCESS, the table was reduced by TCRdb to in-frame sequences with V and J called. These copies leave out some clones; in studies compared against another copy, an unresolved V gene accounts for under half, and the cause of the remainder is not known. For V, J and clone size, that table is used; D and trimming come from the DNA. This sample comprises about 480,000 clones, around 88% of them detected only once. Clones ranked in the top ten supply around 13% of the sample.

The clonotype comes from a person aged 18-65 years who received the Ad26.COV2.S COVID-19 vaccine or a placebo. Recombination joined TRBV27 with TRBJ2-7, with the D gene too uncertain to name. The material sequenced was peripheral blood, taken in a trial of Ad26.COV2.S vaccine versus placebo. The CDR3 region reads CASSLSSAYEQYF. The sequenced DNA: TGTGCCAGCAGTTTATCGTCGGCCTACGAGCAGTACTTC.